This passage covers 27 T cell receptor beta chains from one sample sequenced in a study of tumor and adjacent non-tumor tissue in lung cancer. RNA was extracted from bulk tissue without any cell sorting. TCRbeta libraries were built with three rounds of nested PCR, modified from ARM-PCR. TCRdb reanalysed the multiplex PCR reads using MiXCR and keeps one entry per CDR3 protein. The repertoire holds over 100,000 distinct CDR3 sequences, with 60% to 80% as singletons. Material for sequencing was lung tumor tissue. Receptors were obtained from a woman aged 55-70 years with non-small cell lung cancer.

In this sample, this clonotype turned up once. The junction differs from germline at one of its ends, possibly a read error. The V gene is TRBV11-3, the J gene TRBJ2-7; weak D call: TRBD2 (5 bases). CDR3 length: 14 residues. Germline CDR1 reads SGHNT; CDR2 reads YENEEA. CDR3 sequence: CASSLETGSYEQYF. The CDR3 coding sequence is TGTGCCAGCAGCCTAGAAACGGGAAGCTACGAGCAGTACTTC.

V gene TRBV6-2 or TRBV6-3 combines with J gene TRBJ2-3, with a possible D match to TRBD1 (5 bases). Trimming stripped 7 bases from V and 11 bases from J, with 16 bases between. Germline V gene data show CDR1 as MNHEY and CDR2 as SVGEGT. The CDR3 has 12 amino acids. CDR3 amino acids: CASTDGAGMQYF. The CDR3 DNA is TGTGCCAGCACCGACGGCGCAGGGATGCAGTATTTT.

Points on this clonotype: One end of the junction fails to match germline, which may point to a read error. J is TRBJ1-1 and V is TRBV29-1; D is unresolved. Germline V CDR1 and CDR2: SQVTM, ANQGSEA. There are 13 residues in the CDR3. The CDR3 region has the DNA TGTAGCGCGGAGAGTTCCAAGAACACTGAAGCTTTCTTT. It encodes CSAESSKNTEAFF. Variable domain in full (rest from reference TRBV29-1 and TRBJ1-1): SAVISQKPSRDICQRGTSLTIQCQVDSQVTMMFWYRQQPGQSLTLIATANQGSEATYESGFVIDKFPISRPNLTFSTLTVSNMSPEDSSIYLCSAESSKNTEAFFGQGTRLTVV.

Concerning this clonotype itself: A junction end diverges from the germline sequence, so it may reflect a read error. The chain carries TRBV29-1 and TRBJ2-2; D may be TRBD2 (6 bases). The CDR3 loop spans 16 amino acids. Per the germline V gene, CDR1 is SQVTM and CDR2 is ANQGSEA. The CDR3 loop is CNVEEGSVTNTGGLFF. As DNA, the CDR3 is TGCAACGTTGAAGAGGGTAGCGTTACGAACACCGGGGGGCTGTTTTTT.

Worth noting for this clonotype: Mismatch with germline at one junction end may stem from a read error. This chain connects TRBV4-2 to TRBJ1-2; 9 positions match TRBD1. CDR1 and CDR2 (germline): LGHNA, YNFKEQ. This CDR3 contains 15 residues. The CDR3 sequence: CASSQVGGQGIGHTF. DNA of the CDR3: TGTGCGAGCAGCCAAGTGGGAGGACAGGGGATAGGCCACACCTTC.

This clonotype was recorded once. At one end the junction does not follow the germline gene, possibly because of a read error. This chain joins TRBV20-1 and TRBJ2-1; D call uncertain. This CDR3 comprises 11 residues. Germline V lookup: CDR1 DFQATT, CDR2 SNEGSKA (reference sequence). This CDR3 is CSARQVDERFF. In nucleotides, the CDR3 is TGCAGTGCTAGACAGGTCGATGAGCGGTTCTTC.

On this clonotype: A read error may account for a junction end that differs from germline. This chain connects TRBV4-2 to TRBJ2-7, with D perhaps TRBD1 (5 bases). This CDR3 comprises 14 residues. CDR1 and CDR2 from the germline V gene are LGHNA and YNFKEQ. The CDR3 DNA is TGTGCCAGCATCCAAACAACAGGTATCTACGAGCAGTACTTC. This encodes CASIQTTGIYEQYF.

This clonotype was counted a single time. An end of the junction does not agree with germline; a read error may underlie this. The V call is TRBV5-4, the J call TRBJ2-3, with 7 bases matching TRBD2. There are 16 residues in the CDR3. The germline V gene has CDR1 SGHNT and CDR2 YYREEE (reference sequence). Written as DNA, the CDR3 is TGTGCCAGCAGCTTGGCTTTAGCGGGTAGCACAGATATGCAGTATTTT. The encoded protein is CASSLALAGSTDMQYF.

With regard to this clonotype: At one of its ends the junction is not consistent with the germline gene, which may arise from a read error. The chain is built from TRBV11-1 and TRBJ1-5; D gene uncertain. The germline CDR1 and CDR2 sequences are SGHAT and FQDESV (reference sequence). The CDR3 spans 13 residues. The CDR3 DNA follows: TGTGCCAGCAGCTTGGTGGGAAGTCAGCCTCAGCATTTT. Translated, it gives CASSLVGSQPQHF.

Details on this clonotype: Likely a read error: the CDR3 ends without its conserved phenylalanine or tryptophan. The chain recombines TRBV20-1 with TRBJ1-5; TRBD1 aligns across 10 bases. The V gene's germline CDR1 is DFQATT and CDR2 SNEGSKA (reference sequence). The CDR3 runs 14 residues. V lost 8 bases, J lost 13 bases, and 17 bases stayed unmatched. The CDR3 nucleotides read TGCAGTACCCCGGACAGGGGGAACAATCAGTCTCAGCATATT. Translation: CSTPDRGNNQSQHI.

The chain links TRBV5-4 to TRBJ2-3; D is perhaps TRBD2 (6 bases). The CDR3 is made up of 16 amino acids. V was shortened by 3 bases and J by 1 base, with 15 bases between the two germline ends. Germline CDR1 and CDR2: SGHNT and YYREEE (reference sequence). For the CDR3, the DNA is TGTGCCAGCAGCTCGGCGGGACTTGCGGGCACAGATACGCAGTATTTT. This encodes CASSSAGLAGTDTQYF.

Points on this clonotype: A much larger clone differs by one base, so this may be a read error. CDR3 coding DNA: TGCAGTCGGACTAGTACGGGCAAAAACATTCAGTACTTC. This encodes CSRTSTGKNIQYF. The rearrangement joins TRBV20-1 to TRBJ2-4, with 7 nucleotides matching TRBD2. V lost 8 bases to trimming and J lost 3 bases; unmatched junction nucleotides: 7. The germline V gene has CDR1 DFQATT and CDR2 SNEGSKA (reference sequence). CDR3 length equals 13 residues.

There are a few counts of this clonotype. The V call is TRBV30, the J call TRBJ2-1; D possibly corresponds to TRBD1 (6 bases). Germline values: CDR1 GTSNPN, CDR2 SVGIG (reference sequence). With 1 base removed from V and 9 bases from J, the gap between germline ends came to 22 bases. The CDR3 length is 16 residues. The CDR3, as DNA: TGTGCCTGGAGTGCCCGGACAGACCTCGGGGTGGGTGAGCAGTTCTTC. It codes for CAWSARTDLGVGEQFF.

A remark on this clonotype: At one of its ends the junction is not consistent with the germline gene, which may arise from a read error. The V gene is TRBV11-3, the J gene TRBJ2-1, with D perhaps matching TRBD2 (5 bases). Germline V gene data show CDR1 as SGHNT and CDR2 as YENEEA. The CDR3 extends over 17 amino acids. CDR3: CASSLELISGSHNEQFF. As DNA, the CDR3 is TGTGCCAGCAGCTTAGAGTTGATCAGCGGAAGCCACAACGAGCAGTTCTTC.

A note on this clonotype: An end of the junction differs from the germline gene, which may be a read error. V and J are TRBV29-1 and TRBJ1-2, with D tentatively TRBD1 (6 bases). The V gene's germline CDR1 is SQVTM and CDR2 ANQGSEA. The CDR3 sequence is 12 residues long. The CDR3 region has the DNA TGCAGCGTTTTTGGGGGGGCGTATGGCTACATCTTC. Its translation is CSVFGGAYGYIF.

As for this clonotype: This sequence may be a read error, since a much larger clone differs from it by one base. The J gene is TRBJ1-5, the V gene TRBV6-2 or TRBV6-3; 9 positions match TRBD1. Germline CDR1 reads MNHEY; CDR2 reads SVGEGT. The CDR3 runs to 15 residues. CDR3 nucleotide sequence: TGTGCCAGTGGACAGGGGTACAATAGGAATCAGTCCCAGCATTTT. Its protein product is CASGQGYNRNQSQHF.

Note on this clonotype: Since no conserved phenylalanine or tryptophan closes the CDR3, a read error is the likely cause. CDR3 region: CASSLGPNTGELFS. CDR3 sequence (DNA): TGTGCCAGCAGCTTGGGACCGAATACCGGGGAGCTGTTTTCT. This chain uses TRBV11-2 with TRBJ2-2; possibly TRBD1 or TRBD2 for D (5 bases each). The CDR3 length is 14 residues. Germline V lookup: CDR1 SGHAT, CDR2 FQNNGV.

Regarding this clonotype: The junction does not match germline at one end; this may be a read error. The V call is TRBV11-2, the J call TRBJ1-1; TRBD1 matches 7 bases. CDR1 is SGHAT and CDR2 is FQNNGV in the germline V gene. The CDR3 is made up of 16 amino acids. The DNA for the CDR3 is TGTGCTAGCAGCATCGGGACAGTGGGCCTGAACACTGAAGCTTTCTTT. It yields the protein CASSIGTVGLNTEAFF.

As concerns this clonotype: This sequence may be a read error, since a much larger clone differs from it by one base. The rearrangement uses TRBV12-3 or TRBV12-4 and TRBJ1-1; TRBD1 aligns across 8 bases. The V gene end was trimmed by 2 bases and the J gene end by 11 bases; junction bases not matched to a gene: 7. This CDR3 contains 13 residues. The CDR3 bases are TGTGCCAGCAGTTTACAGGGGGCTGTCGTGGCTTTCTTT. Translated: CASSLQGAVVAFF.

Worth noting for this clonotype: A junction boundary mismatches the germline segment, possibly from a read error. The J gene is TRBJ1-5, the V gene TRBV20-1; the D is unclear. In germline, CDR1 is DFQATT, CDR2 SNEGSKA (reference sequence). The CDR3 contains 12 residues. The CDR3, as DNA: TGCAGTGCTAGACAGGCACCCCAGCCACAGCATTTT. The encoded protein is CSARQAPQPQHF.

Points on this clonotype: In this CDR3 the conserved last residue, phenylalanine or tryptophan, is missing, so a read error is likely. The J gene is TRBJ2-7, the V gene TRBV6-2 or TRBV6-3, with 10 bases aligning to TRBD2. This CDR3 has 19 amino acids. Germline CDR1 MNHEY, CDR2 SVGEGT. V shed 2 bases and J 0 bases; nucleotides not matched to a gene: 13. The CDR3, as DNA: TGTGCCAGCAGTTACATTTGTATAGCGGGAGGCTTTCTCTCCTACGAGCAGTACTCC. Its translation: CASSYICIAGGFLSYEQYS.

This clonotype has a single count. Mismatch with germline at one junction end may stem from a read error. In DNA form, the CDR3 reads TGCAGTGACCGGCCCGGGACTAGCGGGAGCCTCTCCTACGAGCAGTATTTC. Translation: CSDRPGTSGSLSYEQYF. The chain joins TRBV20-1 to TRBJ2-7; 14 positions match TRBD2. Germline CDR1 reads DFQATT; CDR2 reads SNEGSKA (reference sequence). The CDR3 extends over 17 amino acids.

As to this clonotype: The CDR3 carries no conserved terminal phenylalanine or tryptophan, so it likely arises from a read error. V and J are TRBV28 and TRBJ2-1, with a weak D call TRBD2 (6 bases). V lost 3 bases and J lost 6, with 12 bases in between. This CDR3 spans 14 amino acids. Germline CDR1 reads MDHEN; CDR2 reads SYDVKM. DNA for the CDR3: TGTGCCAGCAGTTTTACGGGGGACGTCAATGAGCAGTTCTTA. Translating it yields CASSFTGDVNEQFL.

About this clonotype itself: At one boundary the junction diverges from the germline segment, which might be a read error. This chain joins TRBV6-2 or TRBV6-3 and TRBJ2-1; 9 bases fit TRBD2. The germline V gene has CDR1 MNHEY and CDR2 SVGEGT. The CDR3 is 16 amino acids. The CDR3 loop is CASNYPIQRGDNEQFF. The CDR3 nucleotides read TGTGCCAGCAATTACCCGATCCAGCGGGGGGACAATGAGCAATTCTTC.

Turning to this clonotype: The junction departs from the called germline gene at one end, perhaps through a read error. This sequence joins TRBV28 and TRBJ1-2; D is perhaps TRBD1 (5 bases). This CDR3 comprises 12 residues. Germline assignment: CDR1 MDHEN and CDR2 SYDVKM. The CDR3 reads CASCLGRRGCTF. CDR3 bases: TGTGCCAGCTGTCTCGGTAGGAGGGGCTGCACCTTC.

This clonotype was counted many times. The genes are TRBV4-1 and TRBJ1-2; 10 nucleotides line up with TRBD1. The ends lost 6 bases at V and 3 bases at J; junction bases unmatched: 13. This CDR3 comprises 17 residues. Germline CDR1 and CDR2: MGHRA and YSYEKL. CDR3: CASRTPGGQGGDYGYTF. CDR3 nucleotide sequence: TGCGCCAGCAGGACTCCCGGAGGACAGGGGGGGGACTATGGCTACACCTTC.

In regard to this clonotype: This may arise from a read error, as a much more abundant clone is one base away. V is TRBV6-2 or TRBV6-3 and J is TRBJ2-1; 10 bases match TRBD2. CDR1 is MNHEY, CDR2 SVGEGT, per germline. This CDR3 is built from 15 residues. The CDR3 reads CVSATGLAGVTEQFF. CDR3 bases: TGTGTCAGCGCCACGGGGCTAGCGGGAGTAACTGAGCAGTTCTTC.